The 9 T cell receptor beta chains presented below share a single source sample, sequenced in a study of cytomegalovirus exposure and HLA in healthy donors. The PCR had 60 Vbeta and 13 Jbeta primers. Clones were read by immunoSEQ multiplex PCR, and TCRdb kept only the in-frame ones, dropping some. The table records 150,000 to 200,000 clones, approximately 79% of them present only once. The sample was PBMCs. These receptors originate from a human donor in good health.

The rearrangement joins TRBV6-5 to TRBJ1-2, with D possibly TRBD1 on 6 matching bases. V was cut by 6 bases and J by 2 bases, with 10 bases left in between. The CDR3 has 13 amino acids. Germline lookup yields CDR1 MNHEY and CDR2 SVGAGI. DNA for the CDR3: TGTGCCAGCAGGCGACAGGCAAACTATGGCTACACCTTC. It encodes CASRRQANYGYTF.

The sample holds one count of this clone. This rearrangement joins TRBV4-1 to TRBJ1-4; D is perhaps TRBD1 (5 bases). Between the trimmed V and J ends, which lost 4 bases and 11 bases, there was a span of 14 bases. Germline CDR1 MGHRA, CDR2 YSYEKL. This CDR3 has 13 amino acids. CDR3 residues: CASSLTTGEKLFF. The CDR3 DNA follows: TGCGCCAGCAGCCTTACTACGGGGGAGAAACTGTTTTTT.

V usage is TRBV4-1 and J usage is TRBJ2-1, with unresolved D. The germline V and J ends were trimmed by 0 bases and 0 bases, with 9 bases remaining between them. Germline V gene lookup returns CDR1 MGHRA and CDR2 YSYEKL. CDR3 size: 16 residues. CDR3 DNA: TGCGCCAGCAGCCAAGATATAACAAACTCCTACAATGAGCAGTTCTTC. Translated: CASSQDITNSYNEQFF.

The rearrangement joins TRBV10-3 to TRBJ1-4, with D tentatively TRBD1 (5 bases). Germline values: CDR1 ENHRY, CDR2 SYGVKD. V gave up 10 bases and J gave up 2 bases, with 11 bases separating them. This CDR3 has 13 amino acids. As DNA, the CDR3 is TGTGCCACCTCGGGGGTGACTAATGAAAAACTGTTTTTT. Its protein is CATSGVTNEKLFF.

The chain is built from TRBV10-2 and TRBJ2-7; possibly TRBD1 for D (6 bases). The CDR3 consists of 14 residues. Germline V gene lookup returns CDR1 WSHSY and CDR2 SAAADI. V shed 8 bases and J shed 2 bases, with 16 bases lying between them. The DNA of the CDR3 is TGCGCCAGCTCACAACAGGGTTTAACCTACGAGCAGTACTTC. Translation gives CASSQQGLTYEQYF.

V gene TRBV15 combines with J gene TRBJ1-1; a possible D gene is TRBD1 (5 bases). The CDR3 has 13 residues. Germline values: CDR1 LNHNV, CDR2 YYDKDF (reference sequence). V lost 7 bases, J lost 4 bases, and 13 bases lay in between. The CDR3 here is CATKTGLATEAFF. Written as DNA, the CDR3 is TGTGCCACCAAAACAGGCCTGGCCACTGAAGCTTTCTTT.

The DNA for the CDR3 is TGTGCCAGCAGCTTGGGCCCCGGGGAGACCCAGTACTTC. Its protein product is CASSLGPGETQYF. The chain combines TRBV5-4 with TRBJ2-5; D call uncertain. CDR1 is SGHNT and CDR2 is YYREEE in the germline V gene (reference sequence). With 0 bases removed from V and 5 bases from J, the gap between germline ends came to 8 bases. The CDR3 has 13 amino acids.

The chain has TRBV7-2 and TRBJ2-3; 10 bases agree with TRBD2. V was pared by 7 bases and J by 4 bases, with 8 bases of the junction left unmatched. This CDR3 comprises 15 residues. Germline V CDR1 and CDR2: SGHTA, FQGNSA. The CDR3 protein is CASILGLAESDTQYF. The CDR3 DNA is TGTGCCAGCATCCTCGGACTAGCGGAGTCAGATACGCAGTATTTT. The full variable domain, rest sourced from reference TRBV7-2 and TRBJ2-3, is GAGVSQSPSNKVTEKGKDVELRCDPISGHTALYWYRQSLGQGLEFLIYFQGNSAPDKSGLPSDRFSAERTGGSVSTLTIQRTQQEDSAVYLCASILGLAESDTQYFGPGTRLTVL.

The chain combines TRBV5-1 with TRBJ1-6; TRBD1 matches 9 bases. The germline gives CDR1 SGHRS, CDR2 YFSETQ. This CDR3 spans 17 amino acids. Trimming took 0 bases from V and 7 from J; bases not matched to a gene: 8. CDR3 in amino acids: CASSLVGQGFLNSPLHF. The CDR3 DNA follows: TGCGCCAGCAGCTTGGTGGGACAGGGTTTCCTCAATTCACCCCTCCACTTT.